This T cell receptor beta chain is drawn from a study of T-cell reconstitution after alpha-beta-depleted transplantation in children. Findings of the study overall: T-cell counts and diversity at one year following transplant were attributed mainly to newly produced T cells. Surviving recipient T cells and thymic progenitors accounted for the high day-60 TCRbeta diversity observed in some patients.

Unique molecular identifiers were used in preparing the TCRbeta library. Using its own MiXCR run on the PCR reads, TCRdb lists one record per CDR3 protein. The table lists 550,000 to 800,000 distinct CDR3 sequences, around 13% of them singletons, with 0.79% in the top ten. CDR1 is SGHDN and CDR2 is FVKESK in the germline V gene. Unmatched junction bases numbered 8, after V lost 4 bases and J lost 4 bases. The CDR3 is made up of 15 amino acids. A note on this clonotype: Its specificity is unknown.

V gene TRBV14 combines with J gene TRBJ2-3; 7 bases are shared with TRBD1. This sequence was found in a girl aged 2 to 10 with congenital amegakaryocytic thrombocytopenia, due to receive a stem cell transplant. Sequences were derived from PBMCs, sampled before TCRalphabeta/CD19-depleted stem cell transplant. The CDR3 loop is CASSPGQFGADTQYF. CDR3 sequence (DNA): TGTGCCAGCAGCCCGGGACAGTTTGGTGCAGATACGCAGTATTTT.